What follows is one TCR beta chain and its context. Its antigen is as yet unknown. For ophthalmopathy patients, the Clinical Activity Score was at least 3 and the NOSPECS grade at least 4; duration was under 3 months. Thyroid ultrasound, orbital computed tomography, clinical symptoms, and serum thyroxine and TRAb underpinned diagnoses. This CDR3 is built from 16 residues. Trimming removed 8 bases from V and 5 bases from J; junction bases left unmatched: 14. The germline gives CDR1 MNHNS, CDR2 SASEGT. Researchers amplified the TCR beta CDR3 regions from RNA transcripts. HTBI primers were used for first-round RT-PCR of the TCR CDR3. TCRdb called the multiplex PCR reads again in MiXCR, with one record for every CDR3 protein. This table has roughly 500,000 distinct CDR3 sequences, approximately 22% appearing once. These data come from a study of T cells in Graves' hyperthyroidism and ophthalmopathy. The study, taken as a whole, reports: Among clonotypes expanded in thyroid above 0.001, most were also found in blood.

V usage is TRBV6-1 and J usage is TRBJ1-4; 7 bases align to TRBD1. The source of this sequence is a woman in her 70s with Graves' ophthalmopathy. Input material: blood. CDR3 loop: CASFPLPGQRNEKLFF. The DNA for the CDR3 is TGTGCCAGCTTCCCCCTACCGGGACAGAGGAATGAAAAACTGTTTTTT.